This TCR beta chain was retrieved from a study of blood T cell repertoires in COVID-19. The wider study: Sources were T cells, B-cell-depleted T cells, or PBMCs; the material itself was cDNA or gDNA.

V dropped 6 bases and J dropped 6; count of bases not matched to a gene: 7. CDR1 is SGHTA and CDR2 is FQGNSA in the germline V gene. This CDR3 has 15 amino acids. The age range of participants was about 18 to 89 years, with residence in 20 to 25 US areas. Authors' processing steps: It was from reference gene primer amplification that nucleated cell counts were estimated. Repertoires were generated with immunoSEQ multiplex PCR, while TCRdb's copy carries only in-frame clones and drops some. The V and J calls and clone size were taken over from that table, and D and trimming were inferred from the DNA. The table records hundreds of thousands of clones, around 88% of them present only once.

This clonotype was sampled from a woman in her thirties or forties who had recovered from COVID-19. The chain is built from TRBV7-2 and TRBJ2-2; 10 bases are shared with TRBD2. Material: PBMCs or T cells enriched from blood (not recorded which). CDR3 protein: CASSLAGVPAGELFF. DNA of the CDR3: TGTGCCAGCAGTCTAGCGGGAGTACCCGCCGGGGAGCTGTTTTTT.